The next 8 T cell receptor beta chains were all read from a single sample in a study of chemoradiotherapy in HPV16-positive cancers. Sequencing used immunoSEQ multiplex PCR; TCRdb keeps in-frame clones, though not all of them. The sample gives about 29,000 clones, about 91% of which show up once; 22% is in the top ten. Sequences were derived from blood, sampled from a patient who underwent chemoradiotherapy. These TCRs come from a human donor with HPV-associated anogenital cancer.

The CDR3 sequence: CASSSVNTEAFF. DNA for the CDR3: TGTGCCAGCAGCTCAGTGAACACTGAAGCTTTCTTT. The chain joins TRBV5-5 to TRBJ1-1, with D hard to call. V lost 3 bases to trimming and J lost 0 bases, with 3 bases between them. The CDR3 is 12 amino acids. The V gene's germline CDR1 is SGHKS and CDR2 YYEKEE (reference sequence). Drawing the rest from reference TRBV5-5 and TRBJ1-1, the complete variable domain is DAGVTQSPTHLIKTRGQQVTLRCSPISGHKSVSWYQQVLGQGPQFIFQYYEKEERGRGNFPDRFSARQFPNYSSELNVNALLLGDSALYLCASSSVNTEAFFGQGTRLTVV.

This sequence joins TRBV5-4 and TRBJ2-5; D unresolved. Trimming left V 4 bases short and J 5 bases short, with 18 bases between. The germline V gene encodes CDR1 SGHNT and CDR2 YYREEE (reference sequence). This CDR3 is built from 15 residues. The CDR3 DNA is TGTGCCAGCAGCACCGGGCCTAACAAGGCGGAGACCCAGTACTTC. It specifies CASSTGPNKAETQYF.

The rearrangement uses TRBV28 and TRBJ1-1, with no clear D. V lost 6 bases and J 7 bases, leaving 18 bases between the germline ends. This CDR3 is built from 14 residues. CDR1 and CDR2 from the germline V gene are MDHEN and SYDVKM. The CDR3 nucleotides read TGTGCCAGCAGCTCCCCACGCGGCGGGATTGAAGCTTTCTTT. Amino acids: CASSSPRGGIEAFF. The whole variable domain, filled in from reference TRBV28 and TRBJ1-1, reads DVKVTQSSRYLVKRTGEKVFLECVQDMDHENMFWYRQDPGLGLRLIYFSYDVKMKEKGDIPEGYSVSREKKERFSLILESASTNQTSMYLCASSSPRGGIEAFFGQGTRLTVV.

V usage is TRBV5-4 and J usage is TRBJ2-7, with TRBD1 identical over 7 bases. The CDR3 contains 15 residues. Germline assignment: CDR1 SGHNT and CDR2 YYREEE (reference sequence). With 0 bases clipped from V and 4 bases from J, the junction kept 7 bases outside the gene matches. The CDR3 DNA sequence: TGTGCCAGCAGCTTGGAATGGACAGGCCAATACGAGCAGTACTTC. This codes for CASSLEWTGQYEQYF.

V and J are TRBV7-9 and TRBJ2-7; D is unresolved. The length of the CDR3 is 14 residues. V gave up 8 bases and J gave up 1 base, with 15 bases separating them. The germline CDR1 and CDR2 sequences are SEHNR and FQNEAQ (reference sequence). CDR3 sequence reads: CASGELGRSYEQYF. CDR3 coding DNA: TGTGCCAGCGGGGAACTTGGTAGGTCCTACGAGCAGTACTTC.

V is TRBV30 and J is TRBJ2-7, with D unresolved. The CDR3 has 13 amino acids. V lost 2 bases and J lost 2, with 10 bases in between. Looked up from germline, CDR1 is GTSNPN and CDR2 is SVGIG (reference sequence). DNA for the CDR3: TGTGCCTGGAGTAATGGAAAGGCCTACGAGCAGTACTTC. This sequence encodes CAWSNGKAYEQYF.

The V call is TRBV11-3, the J call TRBJ2-5; no firm D call. Germline CDR1 is SGHNT and CDR2 is YENEEA. V lost 1 base to trimming and J lost 1 base, with 13 bases between them. CDR3 size: 16 residues. The CDR3 loop is CASSLGLVIGQETQYF. CDR3 coding DNA: TGTGCCAGCAGCTTAGGACTTGTGATTGGCCAAGAGACCCAGTACTTC.

This clone was detected once. This CDR3 reads CASSLARSYGTDTQYF. CDR3 nucleotides: TGTGCCAGCAGCTTGGCTAGGTCCTATGGCACAGATACGCAGTATTTT. The chain employs TRBV5-4 and TRBJ2-3; D remains unclear. V gave up 0 bases and J gave up 1 base, with 12 bases separating them. The CDR3 has 16 residues. Germline loops: CDR1 SGHNT, CDR2 YYREEE (reference sequence).